The following is a T cell receptor beta chain sequence with its context. The antigen remains undetermined. Pregnant or lactating patients were excluded, as were those with uncontrolled infection or other autoimmune disease. Fresh peripheral blood, roughly 10 ml, was the source of the PBMCs. The data were taken from a study of T cells in Graves' hyperthyroidism and ophthalmopathy. The study, taken as a whole, reports: A model of 13 V-J pairs discriminated ophthalmopathy from stable hyperthyroidism.

This CDR3 contains 14 residues. V lost 6 bases and J 6 bases, leaving 15 bases between the germline ends. Germline loops: CDR1 LGHDT, CDR2 YNNKEL (reference sequence). Amplified TCR beta CDR3 regions derived from RNA transcripts. First-round RT-PCR with HTBI primers amplified the TCR CDR3 region. TCRdb reprocessed the multiplex PCR reads via MiXCR and lists one record per CDR3 protein. The sample contains about 360,000 distinct CDR3 sequences, less than 15% of which appear only once. Material for sequencing was blood. This clonotype was obtained from a woman in her late teens or twenties with Graves' hyperthyroidism. The chain joins TRBV3-1 to TRBJ2-1; D possibly corresponds to TRBD2 (5 bases). CDR3 DNA: TGTGCCAGCAGACCCAAGGACTGGGTCAATGAGCAGTTCTTC. Encoded protein: CASRPKDWVNEQFF.